This T cell receptor beta chain comes out of a study of CD8 T cells in ankylosing spondylitis. Points from the study as a whole: What appeared characteristic of ankylosing spondylitis blood was a TCR beta motif of under 10 highly homologous variants. Several of the motif variants were reported before in synovial fluid and blood from reactive arthritis. Matched synovial fluid from ankylosing spondylitis patients was reported to be enriched for disease-linked clones.

Quantitative 5'-RACE was performed with molecular barcodes, and it yielded the TCR beta libraries. TCRdb processed the 5' RACE reads anew with MiXCR; each CDR3 protein has one entry. Of 200,000 to 250,000 distinct CDR3 sequences in the sample, approximately 10% were seen once. The CDR3 has 14 amino acids. Germline-derived CDR1 and CDR2 are SGHRS and YFSETQ. Worth noting for this clonotype: The antigen is not known. A much larger clone is a single base away; this may be a read error.

The rearrangement joins TRBV5-1 to TRBJ2-3; 9 nucleotides agree with TRBD2. The origin of this receptor is a male donor with ankylosing spondylitis or in good health (not recorded which). Source material: blood, either unsorted or a sorted T cell fraction (not recorded which). The CDR3 DNA reads as TGCGTCAGTAAACCGGGACTAGCAGGAGATACGCAGTATTTT. It encodes CVSKPGLAGDTQYF. Together with reference TRBV5-1 and TRBJ2-3, the CDR3 gives the full variable domain: KAGVTQTPRYLIKTRGQQVTLSCSPISGHRSVSWYQQTPGQGLQFLFEYFSETQRNKGNFPGRFSGRQFSNSRSEMNVSTLELGDSALYLCVSKPGLAGDTQYFGPGTRLTVL.